This T cell receptor (beta chain) is from a study of blood T cell repertoires in COVID-19. On the study more broadly: Nucleic acid was either cDNA or gDNA, and it came from T cells, B-cell-depleted T cells, or PBMCs.

The CDR3 has 16 residues. The V end was cut by 0 bases, the J end by 2 bases, with 12 bases between. Germline V gene lookup returns CDR1 SGHRS and CDR2 YFSETQ. Clones were sequenced by immunoSEQ multiplex PCR, and TCRdb holds only the in-frame ones, with some missing. The repertoire consists of hundreds of thousands of clones, with over 75% occurring once and the leading ten covering roughly 5.3%. A Seattle source enrolled patients during active infection and followed them longitudinally. Material: peripheral blood. The chain recombines TRBV5-1 with TRBJ2-1, with D tentatively TRBD2 (6 bases). This sequence originates from a man between 45 and 60 years old with COVID-19, enrolled during active disease. CDR3: CASSLELSGPYNEQFF. DNA for the CDR3: TGCGCCAGCAGCTTGGAGCTTAGCGGCCCCTACAATGAGCAGTTCTTC.